The 23 T cell receptor beta chains below were found in one sample sequenced in a study of shared clonotypes between healthy human individuals. Some clones are missing from TCRdb's copy, which holds only in-frame ones; the method was immunoSEQ multiplex PCR. Among some 2,500,000 clones, roughly 92% were seen once, and the ten largest hold approximately 0.41%. The sequenced sample was naive CD4+ T cells from PBMCs. The subset was: CD45RA+ positively selected. All receptors come from a man aged 18 to 29 in good health. Some clones in this sample may be carry-over from other donors' samples.

CDR3 sequence reads: CASSVAATFTGELFF. CDR3 nucleotides: TGTGCCAGCAGTGTGGCGGCTACTTTCACCGGGGAGCTGTTTTTT. The genes are TRBV25-1 and TRBJ2-2; D remains ambiguous. Trimming cost V 4 bases and J 4 bases, with 13 bases left between them. The CDR3 contains 15 residues. The germline V gene encodes CDR1 MGHDK and CDR2 SYGVNS.

The chain joins TRBV9 to TRBJ1-3, with D maybe TRBD1 (5 bases). V was trimmed by 0 bases and J by 0 bases, leaving 13 bases between them. The germline V gene has CDR1 SGDLS and CDR2 YYNGEE. The CDR3 length is 17 residues. The CDR3 protein is CASSVATGAVSGNTIYF. The CDR3 region has the DNA TGTGCCAGCAGCGTAGCTACTGGGGCAGTCTCTGGAAACACCATATATTTT.

The rearrangement joins TRBV7-3 to TRBJ2-3; D may be TRBD2 (6 bases). The germline V gene encodes CDR1 SGHTA and CDR2 FQGTGA. This CDR3 spans 15 amino acids. V dropped 0 bases and J dropped 6 bases, with 13 bases sitting between them. This chain's CDR3 is CASSLTSREWDTQYF. CDR3 in DNA: TGTGCCAGCAGCTTAACGTCCCGGGAGTGGGATACGCAGTATTTT.

The chain joins TRBV9 to TRBJ1-2; a weak D match, TRBD1 (5 bases). CDR1 is SGDLS and CDR2 is YYNGEE in the germline V gene. V lost 0 bases, J lost 3 bases, and 12 bases lay in between. The CDR3 spans 15 residues. The CDR3 here is CASSVGQGTYYGYTF. The CDR3 region has the DNA TGTGCCAGCAGCGTAGGGCAGGGAACCTACTATGGCTACACCTTC.

V and J are TRBV12-2 and TRBJ2-3; the listed D gene, TRBD2, was not tested against the DNA. TRBV12-2 is reported as a pseudogene. CDR3 length equals 16 residues. The CDR3 nucleotides are TGTGCAAGTCCCCTAATAGCGGGAGATCAGACAGATACGCAGTATTTT. Protein sequence: CASPLIAGDQTDTQYF.

This clone was found once. V is TRBV11-2 and J is TRBJ2-3; the match to TRBD2 covers 9 bases. V lost 6 bases and J lost 9; bases outside the gene matches: 7. Looked up from germline, CDR1 is SGHAT and CDR2 is FQNNGV. The CDR3 length is 13 residues. The CDR3 loop reads CASRPPGLATQYF. The CDR3 DNA follows: TGTGCCAGCAGGCCCCCGGGACTAGCCACGCAGTATTTT.

A note on this clone: This specimen includes other DNA sequences encoding the same CDR3. The chain is built from TRBV27 and TRBJ1-1; D is undetermined. In germline, CDR1 is MNHEY, CDR2 SMNVEV (reference sequence). This CDR3 has 13 residues. Trimming left V 2 bases short and J 0 bases short, with 4 bases between. In DNA, the CDR3 is TGTGCCAGCAGTTTACGACTGAACACTGAAGCTTTCTTT. Translating gives CASSLRLNTEAFF.

This rearrangement joins TRBV7-9 to TRBJ2-3; D is perhaps TRBD1 or TRBD2 (5 bases each). Germline values: CDR1 SEHNR, CDR2 FQNEAQ (reference sequence). CDR3 size: 16 residues. Between the trimmed V and J ends, which lost 5 bases and 2 bases, there was a span of 17 bases. CDR3 in amino acids: CASSLLPVGPTDTQYF. The DNA for the CDR3 is TGTGCCAGCAGCCTCCTCCCGGTGGGACCCACAGATACGCAGTATTTT.

This clone is a singleton in its sample. The genes are TRBV7-2 and TRBJ2-5; 7 bases align to TRBD1. Looked up from germline, CDR1 is SGHTA and CDR2 is FQGNSA. CDR3 length: 17 residues. V was clipped by 5 bases and J by 5 bases; unmatched bases: 17. In DNA form, the CDR3 reads TGTGCCAGCAGCCCGGACAGGCGGTCTCCCCGGCGGGAGACCCAGTACTTC. This sequence encodes CASSPDRRSPRRETQYF.

The chain employs TRBV7-6 and TRBJ2-2; possible D gene TRBD2, 6 bases. The CDR3 runs 16 residues. Germline V gives CDR1 SGHVS, CDR2 FNYEAQ. V was cut by 4 bases and J by 3 bases, with 15 bases left in between. The CDR3 loop reads CASSSGTSLYTGELFF. CDR3 sequence (DNA): TGTGCCAGCAGCTCGGGGACTTCACTTTACACCGGGGAGCTGTTTTTT.

The gene calls are TRBV18 and TRBJ1-3, with D hard to call. The V end lost 3 bases, the J end lost 0 bases, and 12 bases lay between the germline ends. Germline CDR1 and CDR2: KGHSH and LQKENI. The CDR3 length is 16 residues. This CDR3 reads CASSPGTDVSGNTIYF. In DNA form, the CDR3 reads TGTGCCAGCTCACCGGGCACAGACGTCTCTGGAAACACCATATATTTT.

The chain links TRBV7-9 to TRBJ1-2; D might be TRBD1 (6 bases). The germline V gene has CDR1 SEHNR and CDR2 FQNEAQ (reference sequence). CDR3 length: 15 residues. V was cut by 1 base and J by 0 bases, with 9 bases left in between. Here the CDR3 reads CASSLGQAANYGYTF. In DNA, the CDR3 is TGTGCCAGCAGCTTAGGACAGGCCGCTAACTATGGCTACACCTTC.

The genes are TRBV4-1 and TRBJ1-2; D is uncertain. The length of the CDR3 is 15 residues. Germline CDR1 is MGHRA and CDR2 is YSYEKL. V gave up 4 bases and J gave up 2 bases, with 14 bases separating them. The DNA of the CDR3 is TGCGCCAGCAGCCCCGGCGGAACCCTCAACTATGGCTACACCTTC. It codes for CASSPGGTLNYGYTF.

This chain connects TRBV28 to TRBJ2-7, with 7 bases lining up with TRBD2. There are 14 residues in the CDR3. CDR1 is MDHEN, CDR2 SYDVKM, per germline. Trimming removed 5 bases from V and 2 bases from J; junction bases left unmatched: 6. The CDR3, as DNA: TGTGCCAGCAGTACCCCTAGCGGAACCTACGAGCAGTACTTC. This encodes CASSTPSGTYEQYF.

The chain couples TRBV15 to TRBJ2-1, with D perhaps TRBD2 (6 bases). Trimming left V 1 base short and J 0 bases short, with 10 bases between. The CDR3 sequence is 16 residues long. Germline-derived CDR1 and CDR2 are LNHNV and YYDKDF (reference sequence). The CDR3 protein is CATSRVQRASYNEQFF. DNA of the CDR3: TGTGCCACCAGCAGAGTCCAGCGGGCCTCCTACAATGAGCAGTTCTTC.

Here the CDR3 DNA reads TGTGCCAGCACCCGTAGCGGGAGCTCCTACGAGCAGTACTTC. Protein sequence: CASTRSGSSYEQYF. The chain combines TRBV9 with TRBJ2-7; TRBD2 matches 9 bases. The CDR3 contains 14 residues. Trimming cost V 6 bases and J 0 bases; bases outside gene matches: 4. The germline gives CDR1 SGDLS, CDR2 YYNGEE.

A word on this clone: The same CDR3 arises from other DNA sequences in this sample as well. This sequence joins TRBV5-1 and TRBJ2-1, with a possible D match to TRBD1 (6 bases). The CDR3 is 12 amino acids. The V end lost 2 bases, the J end lost 7 bases, and 7 bases lay between the germline ends. Per germline, CDR1 SGHRS and CDR2 YFSETQ. CDR3 coding DNA: TGCGCCAGCAGCTTAACAGGGAATGAGCAGTTCTTC. The encoded protein is CASSLTGNEQFF. The variable domain in full, completed from reference TRBV5-1 and TRBJ2-1, reads KAGVTQTPRYLIKTRGQQVTLSCSPISGHRSVSWYQQTPGQGLQFLFEYFSETQRNKGNFPGRFSGRQFSNSRSEMNVSTLELGDSALYLCASSLTGNEQFFGPGTRLTVL.

The chain joins TRBV28 to TRBJ1-5, with D unclear. Trimming removed 3 bases at V and 5 bases at J, with 11 bases between. This CDR3 has 14 amino acids. Germline V lookup: CDR1 MDHEN, CDR2 SYDVKM. CDR3 nucleotide sequence: TGTGCCAGCAGTTTGAGTCGTATGGATCAGCCCCAGCATTTT. Its protein is CASSLSRMDQPQHF.

V usage is TRBV7-2 and J usage is TRBJ1-2; 7 bases are shared with TRBD1. The J segment lost 5 bases and the V segment lost 1 base, leaving 7 bases of the junction unmatched. This CDR3 contains 15 residues. Germline values: CDR1 SGHTA, CDR2 FQGNSA. The CDR3 protein is CASSLDSGQRYGYTF. In DNA, the CDR3 is TGTGCCAGCAGCTTAGACTCGGGACAGCGGTATGGCTACACCTTC.

The rearrangement links TRBV5-1 to TRBJ2-5; D is possibly TRBD1 (6 bases). V lost 4 bases and J lost 3, with 19 bases in between. There are 16 residues in the CDR3. Germline V lookup: CDR1 SGHRS, CDR2 YFSETQ. The CDR3 nucleotides read TGCGCCAGCAGCCCAGGACAGTCTATGCGGGAAGAGACCCAGTACTTC. It yields the protein CASSPGQSMREETQYF. The full variable domain, in which reference TRBV5-1 and TRBJ2-5 provide the parts outside the CDR3, is KAGVTQTPRYLIKTRGQQVTLSCSPISGHRSVSWYQQTPGQGLQFLFEYFSETQRNKGNFPGRFSGRQFSNSRSEMNVSTLELGDSALYLCASSPGQSMREETQYFGPGTRLLVL.

This clone has a single count. This chain joins TRBV9 and TRBJ2-1, with D uncertain. Per germline, CDR1 SGDLS and CDR2 YYNGEE. The germline V and J ends were trimmed by 4 bases and 6 bases, with 14 bases remaining between them. The CDR3 extends over 14 amino acids. CDR3 DNA: TGTGCCAGCAGCTCCCGAAGAGGTCCCAATGAGCAGTTCTTC. Translated: CASSSRRGPNEQFF.

This clone was detected once. The CDR3 loop reads CASSLRTANYGYTF. CDR3 nucleotides: TGCGCCAGCAGCTTAAGGACTGCCAACTATGGCTACACCTTC. The V and J genes are TRBV5-1 and TRBJ1-2; D gene unclear. The CDR3 runs 14 residues. Germline V CDR1 and CDR2: SGHRS, YFSETQ. V lost 2 bases, J lost 2 bases, and 10 bases lay in between.

As to this clone: Distinct nucleotide sequences in the sample also encode this CDR3. The J gene is TRBJ2-7, the V gene TRBV6-5; D is ambiguous. Looked up from germline, CDR1 is MNHEY and CDR2 is SVGAGI. V was shortened by 8 bases and J by 4 bases, with 9 bases between the two germline ends. CDR3 length: 11 amino acids. The CDR3 sequence is CASGGTYEQYF. CDR3 sequence (DNA): TGTGCCAGCGGCGGTACATACGAGCAGTACTTC.